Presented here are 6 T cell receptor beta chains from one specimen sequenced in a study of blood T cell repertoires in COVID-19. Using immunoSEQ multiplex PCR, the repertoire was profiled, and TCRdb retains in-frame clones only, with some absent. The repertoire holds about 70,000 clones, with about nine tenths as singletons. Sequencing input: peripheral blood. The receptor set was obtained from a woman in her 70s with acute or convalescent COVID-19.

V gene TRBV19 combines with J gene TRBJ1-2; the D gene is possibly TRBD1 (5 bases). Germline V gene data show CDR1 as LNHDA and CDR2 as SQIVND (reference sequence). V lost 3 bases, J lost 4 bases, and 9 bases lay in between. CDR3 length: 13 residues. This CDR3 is CASSMGQTYGYTF. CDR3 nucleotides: TGTGCCAGTAGTATGGGGCAGACCTATGGCTACACCTTC. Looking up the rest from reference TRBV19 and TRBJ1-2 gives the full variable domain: DGGITQSPKYLFRKEGQNVTLSCEQNLNHDAMYWYRQDPGQGLRLIYYSQIVNDFQKGDIAEGYSVSREKKESFPLTVTSAQKNPTAFYLCASSMGQTYGYTFGSGTRLTVV.

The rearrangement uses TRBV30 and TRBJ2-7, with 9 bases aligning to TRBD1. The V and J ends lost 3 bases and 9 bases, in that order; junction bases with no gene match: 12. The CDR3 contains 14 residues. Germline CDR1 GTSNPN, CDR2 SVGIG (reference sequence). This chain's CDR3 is CAWRDRGQGAAQYF. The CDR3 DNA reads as TGTGCCTGGAGAGATCGGGGACAGGGAGCCGCGCAGTACTTC.

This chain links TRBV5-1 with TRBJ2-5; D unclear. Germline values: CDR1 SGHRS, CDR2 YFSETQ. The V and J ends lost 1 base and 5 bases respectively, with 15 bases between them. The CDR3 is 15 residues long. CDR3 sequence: CASSLQTRSWETQYF. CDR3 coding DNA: TGCGCCAGCAGCTTGCAAACGCGGAGCTGGGAGACCCAGTACTTC.

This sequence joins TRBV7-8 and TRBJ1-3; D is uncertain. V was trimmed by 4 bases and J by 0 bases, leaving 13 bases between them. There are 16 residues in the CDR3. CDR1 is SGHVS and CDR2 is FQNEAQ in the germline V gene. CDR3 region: CASSSHTAASGNTIYF. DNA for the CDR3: TGTGCCAGCAGCTCGCACACAGCGGCCTCTGGAAACACCATATATTTT.

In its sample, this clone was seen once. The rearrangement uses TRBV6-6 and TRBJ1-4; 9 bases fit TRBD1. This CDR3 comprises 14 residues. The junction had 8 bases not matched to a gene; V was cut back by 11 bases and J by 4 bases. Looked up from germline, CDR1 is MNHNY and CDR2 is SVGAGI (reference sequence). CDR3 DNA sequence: TGTGCCTCGGGGGGGGACAGGGTTAATGAAAAACTGTTTTTT. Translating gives CASGGDRVNEKLFF.

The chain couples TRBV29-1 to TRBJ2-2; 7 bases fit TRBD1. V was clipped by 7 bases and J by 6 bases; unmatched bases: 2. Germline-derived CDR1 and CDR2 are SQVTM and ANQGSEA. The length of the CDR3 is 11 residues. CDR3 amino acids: CSAQGAGELFF. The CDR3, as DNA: TGCAGCGCGCAGGGGGCCGGGGAGCTGTTTTTT.